This section outlines one T cell receptor (beta chain) sequence together with its context. This CDR3 spans 15 amino acids. V dropped 1 base and J dropped 3; count of bases not matched to a gene: 3. CDR1 and CDR2 (germline): SGHVS, FQNEAQ. The entry originates in a study of shared clonotypes between healthy human individuals. Clones were read by immunoSEQ multiplex PCR, and TCRdb kept only the in-frame ones, dropping some. The sample consists of 2 million to 2.5 million clones, 80% to 95% of them appearing once. The clonotype originates from a man between 18 and 29 years old in good health. Some clones in this sample may be carry-over from other donors' samples. The specimen was naive CD4+ T cells from PBMCs. Indicated subset: CD45RA+ positively selected. The chain is built from TRBV7-8 and TRBJ2-7; 10 nucleotides line up with TRBD2. CDR3 in amino acids: CASSLGTSGVYEQYF. CDR3 in DNA: TGTGCCAGCAGCTTAGGGACTAGCGGAGTCTACGAGCAGTACTTC.